The next 16 T cell receptor beta chains were all read from a single sample in a study of beta chain features in type 1 diabetes. Of the isolated RNA, all was reverse transcribed, and so the sequenced material was expressed TCRB transcripts. The table came from immunoSEQ multiplex PCR; TCRdb's copy has only in-frame clones and leaves some out. The sample includes hundreds of thousands of clones, more than 9.5% of them seen just once. The sequenced material came from naive CD4+ T cells from blood. These receptors all stem from a woman aged 18 to 35 in good health.

This clone was counted only a few times. The rearrangement links TRBV7-2 to TRBJ1-2; D is perhaps TRBD1 (5 bases). The CDR3 extends over 13 amino acids. Trimming removed 8 bases at V and 2 bases at J, with 12 bases between. The germline V gene encodes CDR1 SGHTA and CDR2 FQGNSA. The CDR3 DNA sequence: TGTGCCAGCCACAGGATCCTAAACTATGGCTACACCTTC. Its translation is CASHRILNYGYTF.

A few counts support this clone. The chain couples TRBV7-2 to TRBJ2-2, with TRBD2 matching over 12 bases. Germline CDR1 is SGHTA and CDR2 is FQGNSA. The length of the CDR3 is 15 residues. With 5 bases clipped from V and 9 bases from J, the junction kept 7 bases outside the gene matches. CDR3 DNA: TGTGCCAGCAGCCGACTAGCGGGAGAGAGGCGGGAGCTGTTTTTT. This encodes CASSRLAGERRELFF.

A few counts support this clone. The same CDR3 is also encoded by other DNA sequences in this sample. The V call is TRBV30, the J call TRBJ1-5; 8 bases are shared with TRBD1. The junction had 4 bases not matched to a gene; V was cut back by 5 bases and J by 4 bases. CDR1 GTSNPN and CDR2 SVGIG come from the germline V gene (reference sequence). The CDR3 has 13 amino acids. This CDR3 reads CAWSTGGNQPQHF. As DNA, the CDR3 is TGTGCCTGGTCAACAGGGGGGAATCAGCCCCAGCATTTT. Together with reference TRBV30 and TRBJ1-5, the CDR3 gives the full variable domain: SQTIHQWPATLVQPVGSPLSLECTVEGTSNPNLYWYRQAAGRGLQLLFYSVGIGQISSEVPQNLSASRPQDRQFILSSKKLLLSDSGFYLCAWSTGGNQPQHFGDGTRLSIL.

In its sample, this clone was seen a few times. The V call is TRBV20-1, the J call TRBJ1-2, with D unclear. V lost 5 bases to trimming and J lost 8 bases, with 9 bases between them. The CDR3 extends over 10 amino acids. Germline V CDR1 and CDR2: DFQATT, SNEGSKA (reference sequence). CDR3 nucleotides: TGCAGTGCTCGCCACTCCGGCTACACCTTC. It encodes CSARHSGYTF.

This clone was detected only a few times. The rearrangement links TRBV4-2 to TRBJ1-4; D call uncertain. The CDR3 loop spans 16 amino acids. V lost 2 bases, J lost 0 bases, and 10 bases lay in between. Germline V CDR1 and CDR2: LGHNA, YNFKEQ. Here the CDR3 DNA reads TGTGCCAGCAGCCAAACAAATTTTGCAACTAATGAAAAACTGTTTTTT. Translation: CASSQTNFATNEKLFF.

The chain couples TRBV18 to TRBJ2-1; D unresolved. The CDR3 has 10 amino acids. V was trimmed by 3 bases and J by 11 bases, leaving 5 bases between them. Looked up from germline, CDR1 is KGHSH and CDR2 is LQKENI. In DNA, the CDR3 is TGTGCCAGCTCACCCGGGCAGCAGTTCTTC. Translation: CASSPGQQFF.

V is TRBV29-1 and J is TRBJ1-2, with D maybe TRBD1 (5 bases). Per the germline V gene, CDR1 is SQVTM and CDR2 is ANQGSEA. V was pared by 3 bases and J by 4 bases, with 15 bases between. This CDR3 contains 14 residues. CDR3 nucleotide sequence: TGCAGCGTTGATTTAGCCGGGACGCCCTATGGCTACACCTTC. Its translation: CSVDLAGTPYGYTF.

This clone was detected only a few times. Because the CDR3 is missing its conserved closing phenylalanine or tryptophan, this is likely a read error. The chain joins TRBV28 to TRBJ1-2; 9 bases fit TRBD1. V lost 5 bases to trimming and J lost 6 bases; unmatched junction nucleotides: 7. The CDR3 contains 14 residues. Germline assignment: CDR1 MDHEN and CDR2 SYDVKM. The CDR3 sequence is CASSPGQGGNGYTL. CDR3 DNA sequence: TGTGCCAGCAGTCCGGGACAGGGCGGTAATGGCTACACCCTC.

The chain combines TRBV29-1 with TRBJ2-4; 7 nucleotides match TRBD1. Germline V gene data show CDR1 as SQVTM and CDR2 as ANQGSEA. This CDR3 region has 12 residues. V gave up 4 bases and J gave up 4 bases; unmatched junction bases: 1. CDR3 nucleotides: TGCAGCGTTGCACAGGGGAAAAACATTCAGTACTTC. This gives the protein CSVAQGKNIQYF.

This clone was detected only a few times. V gene TRBV9 combines with J gene TRBJ2-5; 7 nucleotides agree with TRBD2. CDR3 length: 14 amino acids. The J segment lost 3 bases and the V segment lost 3 bases, leaving 5 bases of the junction unmatched. Germline loops: CDR1 SGDLS, CDR2 YYNGEE. CDR3 sequence (DNA): TGTGCCAGCAGCGCCCCTGGGAGGGAAGAGACCCAGTACTTC. This codes for CASSAPGREETQYF. Complete variable domain (other parts from reference TRBV9 and TRBJ2-5): DSGVTQTPKHLITATGQRVTLRCSPRSGDLSVYWYQQSLDQGLQFLIQYYNGEERAKGNILERFSAQQFPDLHSELNLSSLELGDSALYFCASSAPGREETQYFGPGTRLLVL.

This clone was detected a few times. The chain uses TRBV28 and TRBJ2-1; 9 bases fit TRBD2. The CDR3 totals 15 residues. From germline, CDR1 is MDHEN and CDR2 SYDVKM. Trimming removed 6 bases from V and 7 bases from J; junction bases left unmatched: 10. The CDR3 protein is CASSHSGGDPNEQFF. As DNA, the CDR3 is TGTGCCAGCAGCCATAGCGGGGGAGACCCAAATGAGCAGTTCTTC.

The chain joins TRBV5-1 to TRBJ1-1, with 8 positions matching TRBD1. The CDR3 extends over 13 amino acids. CDR1 and CDR2 from the germline V gene are SGHRS and YFSETQ. After removal of 4 bases from V and 3 bases from J, the junction contained 2 bases not matched to a gene. The CDR3 region is CASSGQGYTEAFF. The CDR3 DNA reads as TGCGCCAGCAGCGGACAGGGCTACACTGAAGCTTTCTTT.

This clone was counted a few times. The chain couples TRBV28 to TRBJ2-2; D is ambiguous. Germline assignment: CDR1 MDHEN and CDR2 SYDVKM. The CDR3 totals 15 residues. V was trimmed by 3 bases and J by 0 bases, leaving 8 bases between them. The CDR3 spells CASSLAAANTGELFF. The CDR3 nucleotides read TGTGCCAGCAGTTTGGCGGCAGCGAACACCGGGGAGCTGTTTTTT.

The table lists this clone with a few counts. This chain uses TRBV29-1 with TRBJ2-7; TRBD2 is a possible D gene (5 bases). CDR1 is SQVTM, CDR2 ANQGSEA, per germline. V was trimmed by 7 bases and J by 0 bases, leaving 13 bases between them. The CDR3 consists of 13 residues. The CDR3 DNA is TGCAGCGGGCGGGCTAGTGCCTCCTACGAGCAGTACTTC. Encoded protein: CSGRASASYEQYF.

This clone has more than one count but fewer than ten. J is TRBJ1-1 and V is TRBV7-2; TRBD1 matches at 7 bases. This CDR3 has 15 amino acids. Germline V gives CDR1 SGHTA, CDR2 FQGNSA. Trimming removed 5 bases from V and 10 bases from J; junction bases left unmatched: 16. CDR3 protein: CASSPGTVASLGAFF. CDR3 DNA: TGTGCCAGCAGCCCCGGGACAGTAGCTTCTTTGGGAGCTTTCTTT.

The genes are TRBV18 and TRBJ1-6; D is possibly TRBD1 (5 bases). The CDR3 spans 16 residues. Germline values: CDR1 KGHSH, CDR2 LQKENI. Trimming removed 3 bases at V and 14 bases at J, with 23 bases between. CDR3 in amino acids: CASSPLDSGRFASLHF. The CDR3 bases are TGTGCCAGCTCACCGCTAGACTCGGGGCGATTTGCGTCCCTCCACTTT.